Below, one T cell receptor beta chain is given with its context. In the authors' workflow: From reference gene primer amplification, estimates of nucleated cell counts were derived. Using immunoSEQ multiplex PCR, the repertoire was profiled, and TCRdb retains in-frame clones only, with some absent. Clone size and V and J calls were adopted from that table, with D and trimming inferred from the DNA. Of tens of thousands of clones in the sample, about four fifths are singletons; the top ten hold approximately 12%. These data belong to a study of blood T cell repertoires in COVID-19. About the research overall: The study drew acute and convalescent COVID-19 samples from the United States, Italy and Spain. T cells, B-cell-depleted T cells, or PBMCs provided the cDNA or gDNA that served as material.

Trimming removed 0 bases at V and 4 bases at J, with 10 bases between. CDR3 length equals 14 residues. CDR1 and CDR2 from the germline V gene are SGHNT and YYREEE (reference sequence). Sample: peripheral blood. V gene TRBV5-4 combines with J gene TRBJ2-5, with a tentative D call TRBD1 (6 bases). The TCR originated in a human donor in a cohort sampled during active COVID-19. The CDR3 reads CASSLATTGETQYF. In DNA, the CDR3 is TGTGCCAGCAGCTTGGCCACGACAGGAGAGACCCAGTACTTC.